The text below deals with one T cell receptor (beta chain). Its antigen is currently unknown. Germline CDR1 is SGHDT and CDR2 is YYEEEE. Trimming took off 2 bases at V and 0 bases at J, with 6 bases between the two ends. The CDR3 is made up of 14 amino acids. Using immunoSEQ multiplex PCR, the repertoire was profiled, and TCRdb retains in-frame clones only, with some absent. This table has some 150,000 clones, 70% to 80% appearing once. This entry is derived from a study of cytotoxic CD8 clonotypes in ibrutinib-treated CLL. Findings and limits, study-wide: Among the clonotypes, public ones were uncommon and contracted or held stable on treatment.

This material consisted of PBMCs, taken after 12 months of ibrutinib treatment. This TCR was recovered from a human donor with chronic lymphocytic leukemia. The chain is built from TRBV5-6 and TRBJ1-3, with D hard to call. The CDR3 region is CASSFGASGNTIYF. The CDR3 DNA reads as TGTGCCAGCAGCTTTGGCGCCTCTGGAAACACCATATATTTT. The entire variable domain, with the rest obtained from reference TRBV5-6 and TRBJ1-3, is as follows: DAGVTQSPTHLIKTRGQQVTLRCSPKSGHDTVSWYQQALGQGPQFIFQYYEEEERQRGNFPDRFSGHQFPNYSSELNVNALLLGDSALYLCASSFGASGNTIYFGEGSWLTVV.